This TCR beta chain came from a study of technical replicates of blood from four donors. The CDR3 spans 15 residues. The V segment lost 4 bases and the J segment 2 bases; nucleotides outside the gene matches: 3. Germline assignment: CDR1 PRHDT and CDR2 FYEKMQ (reference sequence). Sequencing was performed with immunoSEQ multiplex PCR; in TCRdb, only in-frame clones are kept and a portion is missing. The sample yields 85,000 to 100,000 clones, 85% to 95% seen once. The receptor was isolated from a human donor in good health. This chain links TRBV13 with TRBJ1-4, with TRBD1 matching over 8 bases. Material for sequencing was T cells isolated from PBMCs. The CDR3 bases are TGTGCCAGCAGCTCCACAGGGGGGACTAATGAAAAACTGTTTTTT. Its translation is CASSSTGGTNEKLFF.